Listed below are T cell receptor beta chains from one sample, sequenced in a study of blood T cell repertoires in COVID-19. The repertoire was sequenced with immunoSEQ multiplex PCR; TCRdb's copy has only in-frame clones and lacks some. Found here are about 240,000 clones, about 85% of them singletons; the top ten hold 6% to 9%. The sequenced sample consisted of peripheral blood. The receptor set was obtained from a man aged 60-69 years who had recovered from COVID-19. Each CDR3 is given with its conserved first and last residue. A D gene is named only where the DNA matches it firmly. Not all rows give a size; the values are once, few, many and, for expanded clones, a class.

TRBJ1-2,TRBV14,.,.,CASSQDVRVTNYGYTF,TGTGCCAGCAGCCAAGATGTACGGGTTACTAACTATGGCTACACCTTC
TRBJ2-3,TRBV5-1,.,.,CASSLGSSSSTDTQYF,TGCGCCAGCAGCTTGGGCAGTTCTTCTAGCACAGATACGCAGTATTTT
TRBJ1-6,TRBV6-5,.,once,CASFRAPGTPLHF,TGTGCCAGCTTCCGGGCCCCGGGGACACCCCTCCACTTT
TRBJ2-7,TRBV4-1,.,.,CASSQDLPNSLSYEQYF,TGCGCCAGCAGCCAAGATCTACCGAACAGCCTATCCTACGAGCAGTACTTC
TRBJ1-1,TRBV19,.,.,CASSNPGLSTEAFF,TGTGCCAGTAGTAATCCAGGTTTGTCCACTGAAGCTTTCTTT
TRBJ2-3,TRBV5-1,TRBD1,.,CASRDRTGRTDTQYF,TGCGCCAGCAGAGATCGGACAGGGAGGACAGATACGCAGTATTTT
TRBJ2-2,TRBV19,.,.,CASSGAAGGNTGELFF,TGTGCCAGTAGTGGGGCGGCCGGTGGGAACACCGGGGAGCTGTTTTTT
TRBJ2-5,TRBV11-2,.,.,CASSSVRGLETQYF,TGTGCCAGCAGCTCCGTAAGGGGTTTGGAGACCCAGTACTTC
TRBJ1-5,TRBV19,.,.,CATSWGAGGNQPQHF,TGTGCCACTAGCTGGGGGGCGGGAGGCAATCAGCCCCAGCATTTT
TRBJ1-4,TRBV30,.,.,CAWNQRVDEKLFF,TGTGCCTGGAACCAGCGAGTAGATGAAAAACTGTTTTTT
TRBJ2-1,TRBV9,TRBD2,.,CASSVTSGRGNEQFF,TGTGCCAGCAGCGTTACTAGCGGGAGGGGAAATGAGCAGTTCTTC
TRBJ2-3,TRBV18,TRBD2,.,CASSPGLAVDTQYF,TGTGCCAGCTCACCGGGACTAGCGGTGGATACGCAGTATTTT
TRBJ1-2,TRBV15,.,.,CATSPGVDYGYTF,TGTGCCACCAGCCCAGGGGTGGACTATGGCTACACCTTC
TRBJ2-1,TRBV12-3/TRBV12-4,.,.,CASSLVLGDEQFF,TGTGCCAGCAGTTTAGTACTAGGCGATGAGCAGTTCTTC
TRBJ2-3,TRBV7-2,.,.,CASSLLRPSTDTQYF,TGTGCCAGCAGCTTACTGCGGCCCAGCACAGATACGCAGTATTTT
TRBJ1-4,TRBV5-1,.,.,CASSPYRQATNEKLFF,TGCGCCAGCAGCCCGTACCGACAAGCAACTAATGAAAAACTGTTTTTT
TRBJ1-2,TRBV7-8,.,once,CASSASRVLYGYTF,TGTGCCAGCAGCGCGAGCAGGGTCCTCTATGGCTACACCTTC
TRBJ1-6,TRBV18,.,.,CASRSPIRHNSPLHF,TGTGCCAGCCGAAGCCCCATTCGCCATAATTCACCCCTCCACTTT
TRBJ1-1,TRBV7-9,.,.,CASSLGAEGTEAFF,TGTGCCAGCAGCTTAGGCGCCGAGGGCACTGAAGCTTTCTTT
TRBJ2-3,TRBV9,TRBD1,.,CASSLSGTGATDTQYF,TGTGCCAGCAGCCTTTCCGGGACAGGGGCCACAGATACGCAGTATTTT
TRBJ2-3,TRBV6-4,TRBD1,.,CATGQGTDTQYF,TGTGCCACCGGACAGGGCACAGATACGCAGTATTTT
TRBJ1-5,TRBV5-6,TRBD1,.,CASSLNMGTANQPQHF,TGTGCCAGCAGCCTCAACATGGGGACAGCTAATCAGCCCCAGCATTTT
TRBJ2-1,TRBV7-2,TRBD2,once,CASSPRASGGNNEQFF,TGTGCCAGCAGCCCCCGGGCTAGCGGGGGAAACAATGAGCAGTTCTTC
TRBJ2-3,TRBV24-1,TRBD1,.,CATSDFSRSHNRGWSGDTQYF,TGTGCCACCAGTGATTTTTCTAGATCCCACAACAGGGGTTGGTCCGGAGATACGCAGTATTTT
TRBJ1-5,TRBV5-4,.,.,CASSRGGDQPQHF,TGTGCCAGCAGCCGAGGGGGAGATCAGCCCCAGCATTTT
TRBJ2-3,TRBV20-1,.,.,CSASRGEVMTDTQYF,TGCAGTGCTAGTCGCGGTGAAGTGATGACAGATACGCAGTATTTT
TRBJ2-5,TRBV2,TRBD2,.,CASSGLAGGVETQYF,TGTGCCAGCAGTGGCCTAGCGGGGGGCGTAGAGACCCAGTACTTC
TRBJ2-6,TRBV5-1,TRBD1,.,CASSLEGTGISGANVLTF,TGCGCCAGCAGCTTGGAAGGGACAGGGATCTCTGGGGCCAACGTCCTGACTTTC
TRBJ1-1,TRBV30,.,.,CAWTSGTTRAFF,TGTGCCTGGACCTCCGGGACTACGCGGGCTTTCTTT
TRBJ2-3,TRBV6-5,TRBD1,.,CASYPETGRVHTQYF,TGTGCCAGCTACCCAGAGACAGGGAGAGTCCATACGCAGTATTTT
TRBJ1-1,TRBV5-6,.,.,CASSLAGGKNTEAFF,TGTGCCAGCAGCTTGGCGGGGGGGAAGAACACTGAAGCTTTCTTT
TRBJ1-5,TRBV7-9,.,.,CASSLGGFNQPQHF,TGTGCCAGCAGCCTTGGAGGGTTCAATCAGCCCCAGCATTTT
TRBJ2-3,TRBV27,.,.,CASSLMGHHTDTQYF,TGTGCCAGCAGTTTAATGGGACATCACACAGATACGCAGTATTTT
TRBJ2-2,TRBV11-2,TRBD1,.,CASSRIQGATGELFF,TGTGCCAGCAGCCGTATACAGGGGGCGACCGGGGAGCTGTTTTTT
TRBJ1-4,TRBV5-1,TRBD1,.,CASSPGTGVEKLFF,TGCGCCAGCAGCCCCGGGACAGGGGTTGAAAAACTGTTTTTT
TRBJ1-6,TRBV3-1/TRBV3-2,.,.,CASSPSRGWLGFSSYNSPLHF,TGTGCCAGCAGCCCTAGTCGGGGTTGGCTCGGGTTTAGCTCCTATAATTCACCCCTCCACTTT
TRBJ1-1,TRBV7-2,TRBD1,.,CASSSRQGMYTEAFF,TGTGCCAGCAGCTCGCGACAGGGGATGTACACTGAAGCTTTCTTT
TRBJ1-1,TRBV30,.,.,CAWSVGQTNTEAFF,TGTGCCTGGAGTGTAGGACAAACGAACACTGAAGCTTTCTTT
TRBJ2-7,TRBV12-3/TRBV12-4,.,once,CASRSQGYEQYF,TGTGCCAGCAGGTCACAGGGCTACGAGCAGTACTTC
TRBJ2-7,TRBV2,TRBD2,few,CAGKTSGGYEQYF,TGTGCCGGCAAAACAAGCGGGGGCTACGAGCAGTACTTC
TRBJ1-5,TRBV15,.,few,CATARAPLNQPQHF,TGTGCCACCGCGCGGGCACCTTTAAATCAGCCCCAGCATTTT
TRBJ2-7,TRBV7-9,.,.,CASSRTSAYEQYF,TGTGCCAGCAGCAGAACATCAGCCTACGAGCAGTACTTC
TRBJ2-1,TRBV29-1,.,.,CSVDRSYNEQFF,TGCAGCGTTGACAGGTCCTACAATGAGCAGTTCTTC
TRBJ1-1,TRBV6-5,.,.,CASTPRGIVNTEAFF,TGTGCCAGCACCCCAAGGGGAATCGTGAACACTGAAGCTTTCTTT
TRBJ2-5,TRBV5-4,TRBD1,.,CASSPGTEETQYF,TGTGCCAGCAGCCCAGGGACAGAAGAGACCCAGTACTTC
TRBJ1-4,TRBV12-3/TRBV12-4,TRBD1,.,CASRVDRGEKLFF,TGTGCCAGCAGAGTGGACAGGGGTGAAAAACTGTTTTTT
TRBJ1-1,TRBV15,.,.,CATSTQGANTEAFF,TGTGCCACCAGCACCCAAGGGGCGAACACTGAAGCTTTCTTT
TRBJ1-4,TRBV24-1,.,.,CATSDSRTGRNEKLFF,TGTGCCACCAGTGATTCCCGGACTGGACGAAATGAAAAACTGTTTTTT
TRBJ1-2,TRBV7-2,.,.,CASSSGRARYGYTF,TGTGCCAGCAGCTCCGGGCGGGCGCGCTATGGCTACACCTTC
TRBJ1-3,TRBV28,.,.,CASSPLGSSGNTIYF,TGTGCCAGCAGTCCTCTTGGGAGCTCTGGAAACACCATATATTTT
TRBJ1-1,TRBV18,.,.,CASTRQGTEAFF,TGTGCCAGCACTCGCCAGGGCACTGAAGCTTTCTTT
TRBJ2-7,TRBV7-2,.,.,CASSRPEGGASYEQYF,TGTGCCAGCAGCCGTCCGGAGGGGGGGGCCTCCTACGAGCAGTACTTC
TRBJ1-3,TRBV5-1,.,.,CASSPSLAKYQISGNTIYF,TGCGCCAGCAGCCCCTCACTTGCTAAATACCAAATCTCTGGAAACACCATATATTTT
TRBJ1-1,TRBV2,TRBD1,.,CASSEVGDSGEAFF,TGTGCCAGCAGTGAAGTGGGGGACAGCGGTGAAGCTTTCTTT
TRBJ2-3,TRBV24-1,.,.,CATSDFGGLTDTQYF,TGTGCCACCAGTGATTTTGGGGGACTGACAGATACGCAGTATTTT
TRBJ2-2,TRBV2,.,.,CASTGTSTQADTGELFF,TGTGCCAGCACTGGAACGTCGACACAAGCGGACACCGGGGAGCTGTTTTTT
TRBJ2-4,TRBV11-2,.,once,CASSVGWGLDIQYF,TGTGCCAGCAGCGTCGGGTGGGGACTGGACATTCAGTACTTC